The 20 T cell receptor beta chains presented below share a single source sample, sequenced in a study of blood T cell repertoires in COVID-19. Profiled with immunoSEQ multiplex PCR; TCRdb holds only in-frame clones, not every one. The data contain some 400,000 clones, 80% to 90% of them seen just once; the ten biggest clones take up 1.1%. Sequenced sample: PBMCs or T cells enriched from blood (not recorded which). The receptors originated from a man aged 25 to 40 who had recovered from COVID-19.

A few counts support this clone. The genes are TRBV5-5 and TRBJ1-4; tentatively, D is TRBD1 (6 bases). CDR1 is SGHKS and CDR2 is YYEKEE in the germline V gene (reference sequence). Trimming removed 0 bases from V and 7 bases from J, with 16 bases in between. There are 16 residues in the CDR3. In DNA, the CDR3 is TGTGCCAGCAGCTTGGGTTTTGCAGGGACAAGTGAAAAACTGTTTTTT. Its protein product is CASSLGFAGTSEKLFF.

The rearrangement uses TRBV18 and TRBJ2-7; TRBD2 matches 11 bases. Germline lookup yields CDR1 KGHSH and CDR2 LQKENI. V lost 3 bases to trimming and J lost 0 bases; unmatched junction nucleotides: 4. This CDR3 has 16 amino acids. The CDR3 DNA follows: TGTGCCAGCTCACCGAGACTAGCGGGGAGCTCCTACGAGCAGTACTTC. As protein: CASSPRLAGSSYEQYF.

This clone was recorded once. The chain joins TRBV12-3 or TRBV12-4 to TRBJ1-2; D unresolved. Trimming removed 3 bases from V and 0 bases from J, with 5 bases in between. The CDR3 consists of 13 residues. The CDR3 protein is CASSFQANYGYTF. DNA for the CDR3: TGTGCCAGCAGTTTTCAGGCTAACTATGGCTACACCTTC.

The chain joins TRBV27 to TRBJ1-2, with D possibly TRBD1 on 5 matching bases. Germline values: CDR1 MNHEY, CDR2 SMNVEV (reference sequence). The V end lost 10 bases, the J end lost 2 bases, and 23 bases lay between the germline ends. This CDR3 has 16 amino acids. The CDR3 DNA follows: TGTGCCACCCGAACAGGAGATATGATTAAGAACTATGGCTACACCTTC. This gives the protein CATRTGDMIKNYGYTF.

Only one count was recorded for this clone. The chain couples TRBV2 to TRBJ2-5, with 9 bases fitting TRBD1. Trimming took 5 bases from V and 4 from J; bases not matched to a gene: 8. CDR3 size: 15 residues. From germline, CDR1 is SNHLY and CDR2 FYNNEI. The CDR3 sequence: CASSNRDRDGETQYF. The CDR3 region has the DNA TGTGCCAGCAGTAACCGGGACAGGGATGGAGAGACCCAGTACTTC.

A single count supports this clone. The chain joins TRBV10-1 to TRBJ2-1; TRBD1 agrees at 7 bases. Germline V CDR1 and CDR2: WNHNN, SYGVQD (reference sequence). The CDR3 has 13 amino acids. With V trimmed by 6 bases and J by 3 bases, 2 bases remained unmatched. The DNA for the CDR3 is TGCGCCAGCAGCAGGGACAGCTACAATGAGCAGTTCTTC. The encoded protein is CASSRDSYNEQFF.

V usage is TRBV19 and J usage is TRBJ2-5; 9 bases are shared with TRBD2. Germline CDR1 is LNHDA and CDR2 is SQIVND (reference sequence). This CDR3 comprises 16 residues. J lost 5 bases, V lost 3 bases, and 10 bases had no gene match. The CDR3 here is CASSIGAGGPWETQYF. The CDR3 DNA sequence: TGTGCCAGTAGTATCGGGGCGGGAGGGCCTTGGGAGACCCAGTACTTC.

The gene calls are TRBV11-2 and TRBJ2-7; 8 bases match TRBD2. Germline V lookup: CDR1 SGHAT, CDR2 FQNNGV. The CDR3 runs to 15 residues. V lost 2 bases and J lost 4; bases outside the gene matches: 7. Here the CDR3 reads CASSLPVAGPYEQYF. The CDR3 DNA reads TGTGCCAGCAGCTTACCTGTAGCGGGACCTTACGAGCAGTACTTC.

V and J are TRBV7-9 and TRBJ2-7; 7 nucleotides agree with TRBD1. Germline CDR1 is SEHNR and CDR2 is FQNEAQ (reference sequence). CDR3 length equals 13 residues. V lost 8 bases and J lost 6; bases outside the gene matches: 10. The CDR3 protein is CASGHLKGAEQYF. CDR3 DNA sequence: TGTGCCAGCGGGCACCTTAAGGGGGCCGAGCAGTACTTC.

The CDR3 sequence: CASRAPGTGEDEQYF. In DNA, the CDR3 is TGTGCCAGCAGGGCACCCGGTACAGGGGAGGACGAGCAGTACTTC. The gene calls are TRBV2 and TRBJ2-7; perhaps TRBD1 as D (7 bases). V was clipped by 6 bases and J by 5 bases, with 20 bases between them. This CDR3 spans 15 amino acids. Germline V lookup: CDR1 SNHLY, CDR2 FYNNEI.

V usage is TRBV24-1 and J usage is TRBJ2-7; 9 nucleotides line up with TRBD2. Germline trimming cut 3 bases from V and 4 bases from J; bases unmatched to any gene: 9. Germline V gives CDR1 KGHDR, CDR2 SFDVKD. This CDR3 has 16 residues. As DNA, the CDR3 is TGTGCCACCAGTGATCCCGAGTTAGCGGGAGATTACGAGCAGTACTTC. This translates into CATSDPELAGDYEQYF.

Of note for this clone: A read error may account for a junction end that differs from germline. The gene calls are TRBV7-7 and TRBJ2-1; 8 bases align to TRBD2. This CDR3 has 16 amino acids. Germline V gene data show CDR1 as SSHAT and CDR2 as FNYEAQ (reference sequence). The CDR3 spells CASSLARLAGFNEQFF. CDR3 in DNA: TGTGCTAGCAGCTTAGCGCGCCTAGCGGGTTTCAATGAGCAGTTCTTC.

The gene calls are TRBV5-1 and TRBJ2-1; D gene uncertain. This CDR3 is 13 amino acids long. The ends were cut back, 3 bases at V and 7 bases at J, with 11 bases in the middle. Germline CDR1 and CDR2: SGHRS and YFSETQ. The CDR3 DNA is TGCGCCAGCAGCTCCCCCGGGTGGAATGAGCAGTTCTTC. This gives the protein CASSSPGWNEQFF.

V gene TRBV29-1 combines with J gene TRBJ2-7, with TRBD2 identical over 9 bases. This CDR3 is 15 amino acids long. V shed 5 bases, J shed 2 bases, and the junction held 10 bases outside the gene matches. From germline, CDR1 is SQVTM and CDR2 ANQGSEA. CDR3 protein: CSVQVAGAGAYEQYF. The CDR3 DNA sequence: TGCAGCGTTCAGGTAGCGGGAGCCGGGGCCTACGAGCAGTACTTC.

V and J are TRBV3-1 (or the pseudogene TRBV3-2) and TRBJ1-6; 8 positions match TRBD1. J was trimmed by 8 bases and V by 5 bases; bases with no gene match: 14. Germline CDR1 LGHDT, CDR2 YNNKEL (reference sequence). The CDR3 extends over 17 amino acids. DNA of the CDR3: TGTGCCAGCAGCGAAATAATCACAGGGGGTTCAGATTCACCCCTCCACTTT. It yields the protein CASSEIITGGSDSPLHF.

The chain joins TRBV6-5 to TRBJ1-2; TRBD1 is a possible D gene (6 bases). There are 13 residues in the CDR3. The V end lost 9 bases, the J end lost 5 bases, and 16 bases lay between the germline ends. Germline V gives CDR1 MNHEY, CDR2 SVGAGI. The CDR3 DNA reads TGTGCCAGTACCCTTCACAGGGCATATGGCTACACCTTC. It encodes CASTLHRAYGYTF.

The V and J genes are TRBV5-6 and TRBJ2-7; 10 bases match TRBD2. There are 14 residues in the CDR3. Germline V CDR1 and CDR2: SGHDT, YYEEEE. Unmatched junction bases numbered 9, after V lost 5 bases and J lost 7 bases. CDR3 sequence: CASRTSGRRWEQYF. The DNA of the CDR3 is TGTGCCAGCAGGACTAGCGGGCGGCGTTGGGAGCAGTACTTC.

The chain uses TRBV13 and TRBJ2-1; TRBD2 might be the D (5 bases). V was clipped by 3 bases and J by 8 bases, with 11 bases between them. CDR1 and CDR2 (germline): PRHDT, FYEKMQ (reference sequence). The CDR3 has 13 residues. The CDR3 sequence: CASSFRGRDEQFF. The CDR3 coding sequence is TGTGCCAGCAGCTTTCGCGGGCGCGATGAGCAGTTCTTC.

This CDR3 is CATLMGQVFSQPQHF. Written as DNA, the CDR3 is TGTGCGACCCTAATGGGACAGGTTTTTAGTCAGCCCCAGCATTTT. V gene TRBV28 combines with J gene TRBJ1-5; 8 bases map to TRBD1. The germline gives CDR1 MDHEN, CDR2 SYDVKM. The CDR3 covers 15 residues.

The chain uses TRBV19 and TRBJ2-3; weak D call: TRBD1 (5 bases). CDR3 length: 13 residues. Deletions cut 5 bases from V and 3 bases from J, with 9 bases between. Germline V gene lookup returns CDR1 LNHDA and CDR2 SQIVND (reference sequence). The DNA of the CDR3 is TGTGCCAGTAGTGAGCAGGGTACAGATACGCAGTATTTT. Translating it yields CASSEQGTDTQYF.